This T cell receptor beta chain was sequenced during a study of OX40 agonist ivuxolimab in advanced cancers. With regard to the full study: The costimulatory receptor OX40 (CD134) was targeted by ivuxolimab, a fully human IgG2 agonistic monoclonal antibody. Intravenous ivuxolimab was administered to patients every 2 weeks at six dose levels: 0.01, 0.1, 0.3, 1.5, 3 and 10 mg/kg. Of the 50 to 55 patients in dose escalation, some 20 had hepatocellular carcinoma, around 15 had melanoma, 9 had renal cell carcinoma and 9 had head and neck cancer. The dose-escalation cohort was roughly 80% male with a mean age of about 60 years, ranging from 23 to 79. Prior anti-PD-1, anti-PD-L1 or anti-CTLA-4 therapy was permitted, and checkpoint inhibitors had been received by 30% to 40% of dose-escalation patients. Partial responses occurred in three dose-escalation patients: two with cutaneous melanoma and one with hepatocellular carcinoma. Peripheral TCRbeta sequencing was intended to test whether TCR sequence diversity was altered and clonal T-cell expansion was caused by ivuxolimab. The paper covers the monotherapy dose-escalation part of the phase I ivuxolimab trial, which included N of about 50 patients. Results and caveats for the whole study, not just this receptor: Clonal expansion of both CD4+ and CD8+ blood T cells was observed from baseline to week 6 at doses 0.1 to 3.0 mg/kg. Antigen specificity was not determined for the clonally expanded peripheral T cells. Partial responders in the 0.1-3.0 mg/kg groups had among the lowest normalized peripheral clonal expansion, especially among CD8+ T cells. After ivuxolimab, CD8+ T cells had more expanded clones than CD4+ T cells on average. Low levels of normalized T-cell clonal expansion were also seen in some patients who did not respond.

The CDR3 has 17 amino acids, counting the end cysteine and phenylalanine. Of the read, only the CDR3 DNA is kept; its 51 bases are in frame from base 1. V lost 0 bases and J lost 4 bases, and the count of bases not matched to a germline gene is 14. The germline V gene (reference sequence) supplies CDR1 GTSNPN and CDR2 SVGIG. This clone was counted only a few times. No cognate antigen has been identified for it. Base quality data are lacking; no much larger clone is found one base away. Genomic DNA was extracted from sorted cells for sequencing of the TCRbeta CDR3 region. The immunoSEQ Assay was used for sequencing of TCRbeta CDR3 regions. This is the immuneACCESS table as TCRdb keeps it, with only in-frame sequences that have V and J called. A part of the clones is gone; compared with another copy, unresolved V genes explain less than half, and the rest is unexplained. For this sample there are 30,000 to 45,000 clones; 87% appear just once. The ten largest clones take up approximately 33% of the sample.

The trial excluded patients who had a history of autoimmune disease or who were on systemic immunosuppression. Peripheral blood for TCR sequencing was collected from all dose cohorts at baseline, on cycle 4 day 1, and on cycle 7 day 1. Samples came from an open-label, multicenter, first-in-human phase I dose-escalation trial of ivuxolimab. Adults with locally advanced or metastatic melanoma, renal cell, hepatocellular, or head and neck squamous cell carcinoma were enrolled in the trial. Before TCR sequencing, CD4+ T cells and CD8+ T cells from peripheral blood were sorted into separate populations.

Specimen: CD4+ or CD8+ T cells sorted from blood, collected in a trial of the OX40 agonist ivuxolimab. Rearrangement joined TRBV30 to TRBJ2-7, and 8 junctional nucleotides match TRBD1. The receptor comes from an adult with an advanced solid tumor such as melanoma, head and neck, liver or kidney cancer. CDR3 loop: CAWSVTGVAGGRYEQYF. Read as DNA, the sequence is TGTGCCTGGAGTGTAACCGGGGTGGCAGGGGGCAGGTACGAGCAGTACTTC.